Below, 30 T cell receptor beta chains from the same sample are listed, as sequenced in a study of PD-L1 blockade in urothelial cancer. Some clones are missing from TCRdb's copy, which holds only in-frame ones; the method was immunoSEQ multiplex PCR. The sample lists tens of thousands of clones, less than 85% seen once, with about 10% in the top ten. Time point here: pretreatment peripheral blood. This specimen was PBMCs, taken around atezolizumab (anti-PD-L1) treatment. These receptor sequences come from a man aged 70 or older with urothelial cancer.

The gene calls are TRBV6-5 and TRBJ1-1, with D unresolved. The CDR3 extends over 14 amino acids. The germline V and J ends were trimmed by 5 bases and 4 bases, with 14 bases remaining between them. CDR1 and CDR2 (germline): MNHEY, SVGAGI. CDR3 in amino acids: CASSRLGVATEAFF. The CDR3, as DNA: TGTGCCAGCAGTCGACTGGGTGTGGCCACTGAAGCTTTCTTT.

The chain carries TRBV27 and TRBJ2-5, with 9 bases aligning to TRBD1. The CDR3 length is 14 residues. Germline trimming cut 6 bases from V and 9 bases from J; bases unmatched to any gene: 11. The germline gives CDR1 MNHEY, CDR2 SMNVEV (reference sequence). The CDR3 region is CASSHGTGSLAQYF. CDR3 sequence (DNA): TGTGCCAGCAGCCACGGGACAGGGAGTTTGGCCCAGTACTTC.

The chain links TRBV5-4 to TRBJ2-5; the match to TRBD1 covers 8 bases. The ends lost 5 bases at V and 2 bases at J; junction bases unmatched: 8. Germline CDR1 is SGHNT and CDR2 is YYREEE (reference sequence). The CDR3 extends over 15 amino acids. CDR3 coding DNA: TGTGCCAGCAGTTCCAAACAGGGGGTGCAAGAGACCCAGTACTTC. Its translation: CASSSKQGVQETQYF.

This sequence joins TRBV30 and TRBJ2-7; 9 positions match TRBD1. This CDR3 region has 14 residues. CDR1 GTSNPN and CDR2 SVGIG come from the germline V gene (reference sequence). The V and J ends lost 8 bases and 6 bases, in that order; junction bases with no gene match: 14. The CDR3 spells CAAALGTGYSEQYF. CDR3 DNA sequence: TGTGCCGCCGCCCTGGGGACAGGGTATAGCGAGCAGTACTTC.

V is TRBV10-2 and J is TRBJ2-1; 7 positions agree with TRBD2. The CDR3 sequence is 15 residues long. CDR1 and CDR2 from the germline V gene are WSHSY and SAAADI. The V segment lost 2 bases and the J segment 7 bases; nucleotides outside the gene matches: 8. The CDR3 region is CASSENAGEGNEQFF. Here the CDR3 DNA reads TGCGCCAGCAGTGAGAATGCGGGGGAGGGGAATGAGCAGTTCTTC.

The CDR3 is CASSTLASSTDTQYF. The CDR3, as DNA: TGTGCCAGTAGTACCCTAGCATCTAGCACAGATACGCAGTATTTT. The rearrangement uses TRBV19 and TRBJ2-3; D is perhaps TRBD2 (5 bases). The CDR3 length is 15 residues. Trimming took 4 bases from V and 0 from J, leaving 11 bases between them. Germline loops: CDR1 LNHDA, CDR2 SQIVND (reference sequence).

This clone was detected many times. Here the CDR3 DNA reads TGTGCCAGCAGCCTTGAGGGACTAGCGGGAGGTAACAGTGAGCAGTTCTTC. It translates to CASSLEGLAGGNSEQFF. V usage is TRBV4-2 and J usage is TRBJ2-1; 15 nucleotides agree with TRBD2. Germline V gene sequence: CDR1 LGHNA, CDR2 YNFKEQ. The length of the CDR3 is 17 residues. V dropped 4 bases and J dropped 9; count of bases not matched to a gene: 10.

The rearrangement links TRBV4-1 to TRBJ2-1, with 12 bases lining up with TRBD2. This CDR3 comprises 21 residues. V was clipped by 0 bases and J by 0 bases; unmatched bases: 12. Germline V lookup: CDR1 MGHRA, CDR2 YSYEKL. The CDR3 spells CASSQDPPGTSGYSSYNEQFF. CDR3 sequence (DNA): TGCGCCAGCAGCCAAGACCCACCCGGGACTAGCGGGTATAGCTCCTACAATGAGCAGTTCTTC.

The CDR3 DNA sequence: TGCGCCAGCAGCCGGACAGATTATGGCTACACCTTC. Translating it yields CASSRTDYGYTF. This chain joins TRBV5-1 and TRBJ1-2, with a tentative D call TRBD1 (6 bases). Germline-derived CDR1 and CDR2 are SGHRS and YFSETQ. The CDR3 is 12 amino acids. V lost 4 bases and J 5 bases, leaving 9 bases between the germline ends.

J is TRBJ2-7 and V is TRBV28, with TRBD1 matching 7 bases. CDR1 is MDHEN and CDR2 is SYDVKM in the germline V gene. This CDR3 has 15 amino acids. V was clipped by 8 bases and J by 0 bases; unmatched bases: 10. DNA of the CDR3: TGTGCCAGCGCACCCCCTCGGGACAGCTCCTACGAGCAGTACTTC. Protein product: CASAPPRDSSYEQYF.

The chain is built from TRBV19 and TRBJ2-7; a weak D match, TRBD2 (5 bases). V lost 0 bases, J lost 9 bases, and 21 bases lay in between. This CDR3 region has 16 residues. Per germline, CDR1 LNHDA and CDR2 SQIVND (reference sequence). CDR3 sequence reads: CASSIEVWPGNQGQYF. The CDR3 DNA reads TGTGCCAGTAGTATAGAAGTTTGGCCGGGAAATCAAGGGCAGTACTTC.

This clone has just a few counts. The junction shows a germline mismatch at one end, possibly a read error. The rearrangement uses TRBV7-7 and TRBJ2-1, with 9 bases that match TRBD2. The CDR3 extends over 15 amino acids. Germline CDR1 and CDR2: SSHAT and FNYEAQ (reference sequence). The CDR3: CASSLGASGKDEQFF. As DNA, the CDR3 is TGTGCTAGCAGCTTAGGGGCTAGCGGGAAGGATGAGCAGTTCTTC. The variable domain in full, with the rest retrieved from reference TRBV7-7 and TRBJ2-1, is GAGVSQSPRYKVTKRGQDVTLRCDPISSHATLYWYQQALGQGPEFLTYFNYEAQPDKSGLPSDRFSAERPEGSISTLTIQRTEQRDSAMYRCASSLGASGKDEQFFGPGTRLTVL.

The chain uses TRBV5-5 and TRBJ2-7; no firm D call. CDR1 SGHKS and CDR2 YYEKEE come from the germline V gene (reference sequence). Trimming shortened V by 2 bases and J by 1 base, and 13 bases separated the two germline ends. This CDR3 contains 15 residues. CDR3 in amino acids: CASSFSPGSSYEQYF. The CDR3 bases are TGTGCCAGCAGCTTTTCGCCAGGATCTTCCTACGAGCAGTACTTC.

The chain employs TRBV18 and TRBJ2-3, with D maybe TRBD2 (5 bases). CDR3 size: 15 residues. Trimming shortened V by 3 bases and J by 0 bases, and 10 bases separated the two germline ends. CDR1 KGHSH and CDR2 LQKENI come from the germline V gene. The CDR3 DNA reads as TGTGCCAGCTCACCGTCTCGAGGGAGCACAGATACGCAGTATTTT. Its translation is CASSPSRGSTDTQYF.

The V call is TRBV2, the J call TRBJ2-3; a weak D match, TRBD2 (6 bases). From germline, CDR1 is SNHLY and CDR2 FYNNEI. The CDR3 has 13 amino acids. Trimming removed 6 bases from V and 5 bases from J, with 12 bases in between. The CDR3 protein is CASSTPGLDTQYF. CDR3 bases: TGTGCCAGCAGCACACCGGGACTAGATACGCAGTATTTT.

The chain joins TRBV5-1 to TRBJ1-1, with D possibly matching TRBD1 (6 bases). Trimming pared 4 bases from V and 0 bases from J, leaving 19 bases between. The CDR3 covers 17 residues. Germline V gene data show CDR1 as SGHRS and CDR2 as YFSETQ. CDR3 bases: TGCGCCAGCAGCCAAAAGGGGACATTTACTCTGAACACTGAAGCTTTCTTT. Its protein is CASSQKGTFTLNTEAFF.

J is TRBJ2-7 and V is TRBV11-1; TRBD1 matches 7 bases. This CDR3 comprises 16 residues. Germline CDR1 reads SGHAT; CDR2 reads FQDESV (reference sequence). V trimming: 7 bases; J trimming: 6 bases; junction bases outside the gene matches: 18. CDR3 in DNA: TGTGCCAGCACCTCGGACAGGTTGGGCCTCATTTCCGAGCAGTACTTC. This gives the protein CASTSDRLGLISEQYF.

J is TRBJ1-1 and V is TRBV19, with D possibly being TRBD1 (5 bases). Trimming left V 7 bases short and J 2 bases short, with 26 bases between. The CDR3 is 18 amino acids. Germline assignment: CDR1 LNHDA and CDR2 SQIVND (reference sequence). CDR3: CASTPLRKQGLINTEAFF. The CDR3 DNA sequence: TGTGCCAGTACCCCGCTAAGAAAGCAGGGCCTGATCAACACTGAAGCTTTCTTT.

V is TRBV29-1 and J is TRBJ2-7, with 11 bases aligning to TRBD1. Per the germline V gene, CDR1 is SQVTM and CDR2 is ANQGSEA. Trimming took 7 bases from V and 2 from J; bases not matched to a gene: 7. The length of the CDR3 is 14 residues. The CDR3 nucleotides are TGCAGCGGTAGGACAGGGGGCACCACCTACGAGCAGTACTTC. Translation: CSGRTGGTTYEQYF.

CDR3 DNA sequence: TGTGCCAGCTCCACGGGACTAGCAGGTTTCCATGAGCAGTTCTTC. Translating it yields CASSTGLAGFHEQFF. The chain uses TRBV11-3 and TRBJ2-1, with 9 bases matching TRBD2. This CDR3 region has 15 residues. The germline CDR1 and CDR2 sequences are SGHNT and YENEEA. Trimming removed 8 bases from V and 8 bases from J; junction bases left unmatched: 13. The variable domain in full, with the rest retrieved from reference TRBV11-3 and TRBJ2-1, is EAGVVQSPRYKIIEKKQPVAFWCNPISGHNTLYWYLQNLGQGPELLIRYENEEAVDDSQLPKDRFSAERLKGVDSTLKIQPAELGDSAVYLCASSTGLAGFHEQFFGPGTRLTVL.

V usage is TRBV27 and J usage is TRBJ1-5; D is possibly TRBD1 (6 bases). The CDR3 has 14 residues. Between the trimmed V and J ends, which lost 5 bases and 3 bases, there was a span of 11 bases. Germline V gene sequence: CDR1 MNHEY, CDR2 SMNVEV (reference sequence). CDR3 sequence reads: CASSAGVSNQPQHF. In DNA form, the CDR3 reads TGTGCCAGCAGTGCAGGGGTTTCCAATCAGCCCCAGCATTTT.

This chain links TRBV6-6 with TRBJ2-5, with TRBD2 identical over 7 bases. Trimming at V came to 0 bases and at J to 1 base, leaving 5 bases not matched to a gene. The CDR3 is 16 residues long. CDR1 is MNHNY and CDR2 is SVGAGI in the germline V gene (reference sequence). DNA for the CDR3: TGTGCCAGCAGTTACTCGGGCGGGAGAACCCAAGAGACCCAGTACTTC. It encodes CASSYSGGRTQETQYF.

The chain uses TRBV9 and TRBJ2-5, with D possibly matching TRBD2 (6 bases). From germline, CDR1 is SGDLS and CDR2 YYNGEE. V was pared by 6 bases and J by 5 bases, with 20 bases between. CDR3 length: 15 residues. CDR3 region: CASNRGGTAAETQYF. For the CDR3, the DNA is TGTGCCAGCAACCGTGGGGGGACGGCCGCCGAGACCCAGTACTTC. The complete variable domain, with remaining parts taken from reference TRBV9 and TRBJ2-5, reads DSGVTQTPKHLITATGQRVTLRCSPRSGDLSVYWYQQSLDQGLQFLIQYYNGEERAKGNILERFSAQQFPDLHSELNLSSLELGDSALYFCASNRGGTAAETQYFGPGTRLLVL.

This clone was observed a handful of times. The CDR3: CASSQDRGDEQYF. CDR3 sequence (DNA): TGTGCCAGTAGCCAAGACAGGGGGGACGAGCAGTACTTC. V usage is TRBV19 and J usage is TRBJ2-7, with 9 bases aligning to TRBD1. The CDR3 sequence is 13 residues long. V shed 6 bases and J 5 bases; nucleotides not matched to a gene: 5. Germline loops: CDR1 LNHDA, CDR2 SQIVND (reference sequence).

The V and J genes are TRBV30 and TRBJ2-3; no reliable D call. Looked up from germline, CDR1 is GTSNPN and CDR2 is SVGIG (reference sequence). Trimming pared 2 bases from V and 0 bases from J, leaving 15 bases between. This CDR3 has 16 residues. The CDR3 region is CAWSSYISGSTDTQYF. The CDR3 DNA follows: TGTGCCTGGAGTTCGTATATATCCGGGAGCACAGATACGCAGTATTTT.

The V gene is TRBV5-6, the J gene TRBJ1-1; maybe TRBD1 (6 bases). The V and J ends lost 3 bases and 1 base respectively, with 10 bases between them. The CDR3 extends over 14 amino acids. The germline V gene encodes CDR1 SGHDT and CDR2 YYEEEE. The CDR3 region is CASSSDRWNTEAFF. In nucleotides, the CDR3 is TGTGCCAGCAGCTCCGACAGGTGGAACACTGAAGCTTTCTTT.

This rearrangement joins TRBV5-6 to TRBJ1-5; D not resolved. V lost 2 bases to trimming and J lost 9 bases, with 12 bases between them. CDR1 is SGHDT and CDR2 is YYEEEE in the germline V gene. The CDR3 is 13 residues long. CDR3 sequence reads: CASSFEGEGPQHF. CDR3 nucleotide sequence: TGTGCCAGCAGCTTTGAGGGAGAGGGGCCCCAGCATTTT.

DNA of the CDR3: TGCGCCAGCAGCTTGGGAGCGGGTACCGGCTCGTACGAGCAGTACTTC. This sequence encodes CASSLGAGTGSYEQYF. The chain carries TRBV5-1 and TRBJ2-7, with D maybe TRBD2 (6 bases). The germline V gene has CDR1 SGHRS and CDR2 YFSETQ. V lost 0 bases and J lost 4, with 17 bases in between. The length of the CDR3 is 16 residues.

CDR3 in amino acids: CASSLDSNTYGYTF. CDR3 nucleotides: TGCGCCAGCAGCTTGGACAGCAACACCTATGGCTACACCTTC. The rearrangement joins TRBV5-1 to TRBJ1-2; D gene uncertain. With 0 bases removed from V and 4 bases from J, the gap between germline ends came to 10 bases. This CDR3 is built from 14 residues. CDR1 and CDR2 from the germline V gene are SGHRS and YFSETQ.

The rearrangement joins TRBV6-1 to TRBJ1-1; no reliable D call. V was shortened by 3 bases and J by 0 bases, with 8 bases between the two germline ends. CDR1 MNHNS and CDR2 SASEGT come from the germline V gene. The CDR3 runs 14 residues. The CDR3 nucleotides read TGTGCCAGCAGTGAGGGGAGGTTGAACACTGAAGCTTTCTTT. Protein product: CASSEGRLNTEAFF.